This T cell receptor beta chain was observed in a study of T cell changes during pregnancy in multiple sclerosis. The CDR3 runs 15 residues. Germline V gene lookup returns CDR1 LNHDA and CDR2 SQIVND (reference sequence). Unmatched junction bases numbered 12, after V lost 10 bases and J lost 4 bases. Sequenced by immunoSEQ multiplex PCR; TCRdb stores in-frame clones only, minus some. The sample has some 89,000 clones, 85% to 95% seen once. Sample: peripheral blood, taken in the third trimester of pregnancy. The chain carries TRBV19 and TRBJ2-2; 7 nucleotides match TRBD1. This receptor was taken from a female donor with multiple sclerosis, enrolled in a pregnancy study. CDR3 DNA sequence: TGTGCCACCCCATCGGGGTCAGGGGGCACCGGGGAGCTGTTTTTT. It is translated as CATPSGSGGTGELFF.